Shown below are 3 T cell receptor beta chains from a single sample sequenced in a study of PD-L1 blockade in urothelial cancer. Using immunoSEQ multiplex PCR, the repertoire was profiled, and TCRdb retains in-frame clones only, with some absent. The repertoire has 55,000 to 80,000 clones, 81% of them found once; the top ten carry roughly 3.2%. Time point meaning: pretreatment peripheral blood. This specimen was PBMCs, taken around atezolizumab (anti-PD-L1) treatment. The receptors derive from a man in his 70s with urothelial cancer.

V gene TRBV10-3 combines with J gene TRBJ2-1; 13 bases line up with TRBD2. With V trimmed by 5 bases and J by 7 bases, 8 bases remained unmatched. This CDR3 contains 16 residues. The germline gives CDR1 ENHRY, CDR2 SYGVKD. For the CDR3, the DNA is TGTGCCATCAGTTTTACTAGCGGGAGGGCCAGGAATGAGCAGTTCTTC. The encoded protein is CAISFTSGRARNEQFF.

This chain uses TRBV6-5 with TRBJ1-2; D ambiguous. Germline V gene lookup returns CDR1 MNHEY and CDR2 SVGAGI. CDR3 length equals 15 residues. The germline V and J ends were trimmed by 4 bases and 3 bases, with 15 bases remaining between them. CDR3 region: CASSSPRGEDYGYTF. CDR3 sequence (DNA): TGTGCCAGCAGTTCCCCCCGGGGAGAGGACTATGGCTACACCTTC.

This chain links TRBV4-1 with TRBJ1-1; 7 bases map to TRBD1. Germline CDR1 is MGHRA and CDR2 is YSYEKL. The CDR3 covers 15 residues. Losses at the gene ends were 3 bases for V and 0 bases for J; bases not matched to a gene: 4. The DNA of the CDR3 is TGCGCCAGCAGCCAGAGGACAGGAATGAACACTGAAGCTTTCTTT. Translation gives CASSQRTGMNTEAFF.